Below are 22 T cell receptor beta chains sequenced from a single sample in a study of T cell responses to AZD1222 COVID-19 vaccine. TCRdb's copy holds only in-frame clones and misses some; the assay was immunoSEQ multiplex PCR. The sample contains 150,000 to 200,000 clones, approximately 89% of which appear only once. Sequencing was performed on peripheral blood, taken 28 days after the second AZD1222 dose. These TCRs come from an adult who received the AZD1222 COVID-19 vaccine.

This rearrangement joins TRBV11-3 to TRBJ2-3, with D hard to call. Germline V CDR1 and CDR2: SGHNT, YENEEA. CDR3 length: 14 residues. Trimming took 0 bases from V and 4 from J, leaving 8 bases between them. CDR3 in amino acids: CASSLDSGADTQYF. In DNA form, the CDR3 reads TGTGCCAGCAGCTTAGACTCGGGTGCAGATACGCAGTATTTT. Supplemented by reference TRBV11-3 and TRBJ2-3, the full variable domain reads EAGVVQSPRYKIIEKKQPVAFWCNPISGHNTLYWYLQNLGQGPELLIRYENEEAVDDSQLPKDRFSAERLKGVDSTLKIQPAELGDSAVYLCASSLDSGADTQYFGPGTRLTVL.

This chain connects TRBV5-1 to TRBJ1-3, with D unresolved. CDR3 length equals 15 residues. The germline V gene has CDR1 SGHRS and CDR2 YFSETQ. Trimming pared 0 bases from V and 4 bases from J, leaving 11 bases between. The CDR3 region is CASSLASGAGNTIYF. The CDR3 nucleotides are TGCGCCAGCAGCTTGGCTTCAGGAGCGGGAAACACCATATATTTT.

The gene calls are TRBV12-5 and TRBJ1-1; D unresolved. The V end lost 7 bases, the J end lost 0 bases, and 18 bases lay between the germline ends. The CDR3 length is 16 residues. CDR1 LGHNT and CDR2 FRNRAP come from the germline V gene. The CDR3 reads CASAPILDTMNTEAFF. In DNA, the CDR3 is TGTGCTAGTGCCCCGATTTTAGACACAATGAACACTGAAGCTTTCTTT.

The V call is TRBV5-1, the J call TRBJ1-2, with TRBD1 identical over 7 bases. V shed 4 bases, J shed 4 bases, and the junction held 19 bases outside the gene matches. Germline CDR1 and CDR2: SGHRS and YFSETQ. CDR3 length equals 18 residues. CDR3 DNA sequence: TGCGCCAGCAGCATCTCAGTCCGGGACAGAGTTTCTATCTATGGCTACACCTTC. Translated, it gives CASSISVRDRVSIYGYTF.

About this clone: In the same sample, other DNA sequences code for this CDR3. The chain couples TRBV7-9 to TRBJ1-5; possible D gene TRBD1, 5 bases. The V gene's germline CDR1 is SEHNR and CDR2 FQNEAQ (reference sequence). The CDR3 runs 14 residues. V was shortened by 5 bases and J by 4 bases, with 12 bases between the two germline ends. The CDR3 here is CASSPPGGNQPQHF. CDR3 in DNA: TGTGCCAGCAGCCCCCCGGGGGGAAATCAGCCCCAGCATTTT.

V and J are TRBV12-2 and TRBJ1-2; the D call in the table, TRBD1, was not verified against the DNA. TRBV12-2 is a pseudogene segment. The CDR3 consists of 15 residues. The chain's CDR3 is CASRYRTGGGDGYTF. The DNA of the CDR3 is TGTGCAAGTCGCTATCGGACAGGGGGCGGAGATGGCTACACCTTC.

This clone was counted between two and nine times. The chain employs TRBV5-6 and TRBJ2-7; TRBD1 or TRBD2 may be the D gene (6 bases each). Between the trimmed V and J ends, which lost 0 bases and 8 bases, there was a span of 9 bases. The V gene's germline CDR1 is SGHDT and CDR2 YYEEEE. The length of the CDR3 is 12 residues. CDR3 sequence reads: CASSLGGGQQYF. CDR3 nucleotides: TGTGCCAGCAGCTTGGGAGGGGGGCAGCAGTACTTC.

This chain links TRBV2 with TRBJ1-6; no reliable D call. V was pared by 1 base and J by 6 bases, with 10 bases between. The CDR3 runs 15 residues. Germline CDR1 SNHLY, CDR2 FYNNEI. DNA for the CDR3: TGTGCCAGCAGTGAAGAAACGGCACCTAATTCACCCCTCCACTTT. As protein: CASSEETAPNSPLHF.

The chain links TRBV25-1 to TRBJ1-1; weak D call: TRBD1 (5 bases). Deletions cut 8 bases from V and 0 bases from J, with 16 bases between. CDR1 and CDR2 from the germline V gene are MGHDK and SYGVNS. The CDR3 runs 15 residues. CDR3 region: CASSDLQEMNTEAFF. CDR3 in DNA: TGTGCCAGCTCTGATTTACAGGAGATGAACACTGAAGCTTTCTTT. Filled out from reference TRBV25-1 and TRBJ1-1, the complete variable domain reads EADIYQTPRYLVIGTGKKITLECSQTMGHDKMYWYQQDPGMELHLIHYSYGVNSTEKGDLSSESTVSRIRTEHFPLTLESARPSHTSQYLCASSDLQEMNTEAFFGQGTRLTVV.

The chain carries TRBV9 and TRBJ1-3; D not certain. The length of the CDR3 is 16 residues. Trimming cost V 0 bases and J 0 bases, with 10 bases left between them. Germline V gene data show CDR1 as SGDLS and CDR2 as YYNGEE. The CDR3 spells CASSVGAASSGNTIYF. Here the CDR3 DNA reads TGTGCCAGCAGCGTAGGGGCAGCGAGCTCTGGAAACACCATATATTTT.

The V call is TRBV6-5, the J call TRBJ2-7; maybe TRBD1 (6 bases). The CDR3 is 13 amino acids. Trimming pared 10 bases from V and 4 bases from J, leaving 17 bases between. CDR1 and CDR2 (germline): MNHEY, SVGAGI. CDR3 in amino acids: CATALGGLYEQYF. Here the CDR3 DNA reads TGTGCCACCGCCTTAGGGGGTCTATACGAGCAGTACTTC.

This chain uses TRBV5-1 with TRBJ1-1, with a weak D call TRBD1 (5 bases). Germline assignment: CDR1 SGHRS and CDR2 YFSETQ. This CDR3 is 13 amino acids long. V lost 5 bases to trimming and J lost 1 base, with 9 bases between them. In DNA, the CDR3 is TGCGCCAGCAGAGGGGACCCGAACACTGAAGCTTTCTTT. Translating it yields CASRGDPNTEAFF.

The gene calls are TRBV5-1 and TRBJ1-2; D may be TRBD1 (6 bases). This CDR3 is 16 amino acids long. Germline values: CDR1 SGHRS, CDR2 YFSETQ. With 4 bases removed from V and 2 bases from J, the gap between germline ends came to 18 bases. CDR3: CASSLGGRAGNYGYTF. For the CDR3, the DNA is TGCGCCAGCAGCCTGGGGGGCCGAGCTGGGAACTATGGCTACACCTTC.

This chain connects TRBV5-4 to TRBJ1-2; no definite D call. This CDR3 spans 13 amino acids. Per the germline V gene, CDR1 is SGHNT and CDR2 is YYREEE (reference sequence). V lost 2 bases and J lost 0, with 5 bases in between. The CDR3 loop reads CASSLTANYGYTF. The CDR3 DNA sequence: TGTGCCAGCAGCTTAACGGCTAACTATGGCTACACCTTC.

The chain links TRBV2 to TRBJ2-1; perhaps TRBD2 as D (5 bases). Trimming cost V 3 bases and J 0 bases, with 12 bases left between them. CDR1 is SNHLY, CDR2 FYNNEI, per germline. The CDR3 covers 16 residues. DNA of the CDR3: TGTGCCAGCAGTGAGAGTAGCGCGAGCTCCTACAATGAGCAGTTCTTC. Translation gives CASSESSASSYNEQFF.

This clone was seen a few times. The V call is TRBV6-4, the J call TRBJ2-5; D call uncertain. Germline CDR1 MRHNA, CDR2 SNTAGT. Deletions cut 5 bases from V and 4 bases from J, with 11 bases between. The CDR3 contains 13 residues. Here the CDR3 reads CASSRRVAETQYF. For the CDR3, the DNA is TGTGCCAGCAGTCGTAGGGTGGCAGAGACCCAGTACTTC.

The CDR3 DNA sequence: TGCAGCGTTGTAAGCCTTATGGGGGAAAAACTGTTTTTT. The encoded protein is CSVVSLMGEKLFF. The gene calls are TRBV29-1 and TRBJ1-4, with D unclear. Germline V lookup: CDR1 SQVTM, CDR2 ANQGSEA. This CDR3 contains 13 residues. V lost 4 bases to trimming and J lost 8 bases, with 14 bases between them.

V gene TRBV4-2 combines with J gene TRBJ2-2; the D call may be TRBD1 or TRBD2 (5 bases each). This CDR3 spans 15 amino acids. V was clipped by 4 bases and J by 6 bases, with 15 bases between them. Germline V CDR1 and CDR2: LGHNA, YNFKEQ. In DNA, the CDR3 is TGTGCCAGCAGCCCCAACGGGGCAGGCGCCGGGGAGCTGTTTTTT. Its translation is CASSPNGAGAGELFF.

This chain joins TRBV7-2 and TRBJ1-2, with 10 nucleotides matching TRBD1. This CDR3 is 16 amino acids long. V gave up 5 bases and J gave up 8 bases; unmatched junction bases: 14. Per germline, CDR1 SGHTA and CDR2 FQGNSA. DNA of the CDR3: TGTGCCAGCAGCCCCCGACAGGGGGCGAATCTCAGAGGCTACACCTTC. Its protein product is CASSPRQGANLRGYTF. The entire variable domain, with the rest obtained from reference TRBV7-2 and TRBJ1-2, is as follows: GAGVSQSPSNKVTEKGKDVELRCDPISGHTALYWYRQSLGQGLEFLIYFQGNSAPDKSGLPSDRFSAERTGGSVSTLTIQRTQQEDSAVYLCASSPRQGANLRGYTFGSGTRLTVV.

This clone showed up just once. The gene calls are TRBV18 and TRBJ2-7; 7 bases line up with TRBD1. There are 15 residues in the CDR3. Per germline, CDR1 KGHSH and CDR2 LQKENI. The J segment lost 3 bases and the V segment lost 0 bases, leaving 5 bases of the junction unmatched. As DNA, the CDR3 is TGTGCCAGCTCACCACCAACGCGGACAGGCTACGAGCAGTACTTC. Translated: CASSPPTRTGYEQYF.

The rearrangement links TRBV12-5 to TRBJ1-5; D not certain. This CDR3 comprises 14 residues. Germline CDR1 reads LGHNT; CDR2 reads FRNRAP. V was cut by 4 bases and J by 5 bases, with 12 bases left in between. This CDR3 is CASGSHWTYQPQHF. The CDR3 nucleotides are TGTGCTAGTGGTTCACACTGGACTTATCAGCCCCAGCATTTT.

This chain uses TRBV6-5 with TRBJ1-5; no clear D gene. CDR3 size: 13 residues. Trimming removed 5 bases at V and 6 bases at J, with 11 bases between. Germline CDR1 is MNHEY and CDR2 is SVGAGI. The CDR3 nucleotides are TGTGCCAGCAGTCAAAAAAATGGTCAGCCCCAGCATTTT. Translated, it gives CASSQKNGQPQHF.